A single sample is the source of the 26 T cell receptor beta chains below, sequenced in a study of T cell responses to AZD1222 COVID-19 vaccine. Assay used: immunoSEQ multiplex PCR; TCRdb lists only in-frame clones, some missing. The sample holds roughly 180,000 clones, approximately 86% seen once. The sample was peripheral blood, taken on day 0 of AZD1222 vaccination. Receptors originate from an adult in good health.

V usage is TRBV10-3 and J usage is TRBJ1-2; D gene uncertain. CDR3 length: 13 residues. V was shortened by 1 base and J by 4 bases, with 7 bases between the two germline ends. CDR1 is ENHRY and CDR2 is SYGVKD in the germline V gene. CDR3 bases: TGTGCCATCAGTGAGTTTTCACCCTATGGCTACACCTTC. It encodes CAISEFSPYGYTF.

This sequence joins TRBV6-5 and TRBJ1-4; 8 nucleotides agree with TRBD1. Germline loops: CDR1 MNHEY, CDR2 SVGAGI. V trimming: 6 bases; J trimming: 11 bases; junction bases outside the gene matches: 14. This CDR3 contains 15 residues. The CDR3 reads CASRRGQGGWGKLFF. CDR3 nucleotides: TGTGCCAGCAGACGTGGACAGGGTGGGTGGGGGAAACTGTTTTTT.

The V gene is TRBV4-1, the J gene TRBJ2-3, with D perhaps given as TRBD1 or TRBD2 (5 bases each). The CDR3 consists of 15 residues. Trimming left V 2 bases short and J 9 bases short, with 18 bases between. Germline CDR1 MGHRA, CDR2 YSYEKL. In DNA form, the CDR3 reads TGCGCCAGCAGCCAACAAGAAGGGACGTTAGACACGCAGTATTTT. This gives the protein CASSQQEGTLDTQYF.

The rearrangement links TRBV3-1 (or the pseudogene TRBV3-2) to TRBJ1-6, with D hard to call. CDR1 is LGHDT, CDR2 YNNKEL, per germline (reference sequence). The CDR3 covers 13 residues. Trimming removed 1 base at V and 17 bases at J, with 15 bases between. The CDR3 coding sequence is TGTGCCAGCAGCCAAGTAGAATGGGGATCTGTCCACTTT. Protein product: CASSQVEWGSVHF.

The chain combines TRBV27 with TRBJ1-2, with TRBD1 as a possible D gene (6 bases). V was shortened by 4 bases and J by 8 bases, with 14 bases between the two germline ends. The CDR3 contains 13 residues. Germline CDR1 is MNHEY and CDR2 is SMNVEV (reference sequence). The CDR3 coding sequence is TGTGCCAGCAGTTCATCAGGGGCGGGAGGCTACACCTTC. As protein: CASSSSGAGGYTF.

The rearrangement joins TRBV2 to TRBJ1-5, with 9 bases matching TRBD1. The ends lost 6 bases at V and 2 bases at J; junction bases unmatched: 5. Germline loops: CDR1 SNHLY, CDR2 FYNNEI. CDR3 size: 15 residues. In nucleotides, the CDR3 is TGTGCCAGCAGGTACACAGGGGGCGGCAATCAGCCCCAGCATTTT. It specifies CASRYTGGGNQPQHF.

V and J are TRBV27 and TRBJ2-5; perhaps TRBD2 as D (5 bases). V dropped 3 bases and J dropped 1 base, with 9 bases sitting between them. Germline CDR1 MNHEY, CDR2 SMNVEV (reference sequence). The CDR3 covers 14 residues. CDR3 region: CASSFRGSQETQYF. Here the CDR3 DNA reads TGTGCCAGCAGTTTTCGGGGATCCCAAGAGACCCAGTACTTC.

The chain combines TRBV5-1 with TRBJ2-7, with 8 nucleotides matching TRBD2. Trimming removed 5 bases from V and 3 bases from J; junction bases left unmatched: 7. This CDR3 spans 14 amino acids. Germline V CDR1 and CDR2: SGHRS, YFSETQ. The CDR3 DNA is TGCGCCAGCAGTTCCGGGACTAGAAACTACGAGCAGTACTTC. Translation gives CASSSGTRNYEQYF.

This clone was observed a few times. DNA of the CDR3: TGTGCCAGCAGCTTGCAGGAAACAGATACGCAGTATTTT. Its protein is CASSLQETDTQYF. The V call is TRBV5-4, the J call TRBJ2-3; D remains ambiguous. Germline V gene lookup returns CDR1 SGHNT and CDR2 YYREEE (reference sequence). Between the trimmed V and J ends, which lost 1 base and 3 bases, there was a span of 6 bases. There are 13 residues in the CDR3.

V gene TRBV28 combines with J gene TRBJ2-2; 10 bases align to TRBD2. The CDR3 length is 16 residues. The ends lost 5 bases at V and 2 bases at J; junction bases unmatched: 5. Germline V lookup: CDR1 MDHEN, CDR2 SYDVKM. CDR3: CASSDGLADNTGELFF. In DNA form, the CDR3 reads TGTGCCAGCAGTGACGGACTAGCGGACAACACCGGGGAGCTGTTTTTT. The complete variable domain, with remaining parts taken from reference TRBV28 and TRBJ2-2, reads DVKVTQSSRYLVKRTGEKVFLECVQDMDHENMFWYRQDPGLGLRLIYFSYDVKMKEKGDIPEGYSVSREKKERFSLILESASTNQTSMYLCASSDGLADNTGELFFGEGSRLTVL.

This clone was counted a few times. The sample holds other DNA sequences that translate to the same CDR3. V gene TRBV27 combines with J gene TRBJ2-7; D is unresolved. The CDR3 runs to 12 residues. Looked up from germline, CDR1 is MNHEY and CDR2 is SMNVEV (reference sequence). Deletions cut 4 bases from V and 0 bases from J, with 4 bases between. CDR3 amino acids: CASSSTSYEQYF. CDR3 DNA: TGTGCCAGCAGTTCCACCTCCTACGAGCAGTACTTC.

The gene calls are TRBV7-9 and TRBJ2-7; D might be TRBD2 (6 bases). The CDR3 is made up of 14 amino acids. Germline-derived CDR1 and CDR2 are SEHNR and FQNEAQ (reference sequence). Between the trimmed V and J ends, which lost 4 bases and 0 bases, there was a span of 10 bases. CDR3 in amino acids: CASSSGTYSYEQYF. The CDR3 nucleotides are TGTGCCAGCAGCTCCGGGACTTACTCCTACGAGCAGTACTTC.

The chain couples TRBV7-2 to TRBJ1-4, with D tentatively TRBD1 (5 bases). There are 15 residues in the CDR3. V was cut by 3 bases and J by 7 bases, with 15 bases left in between. Germline CDR1 reads SGHTA; CDR2 reads FQGNSA. The chain's CDR3 is CASSFDSGGGEKLFF. The CDR3 DNA reads TGTGCCAGCAGCTTCGACTCCGGCGGGGGTGAAAAACTGTTTTTT.

The chain recombines TRBV9 with TRBJ2-2; TRBD2 matches at 11 bases. This CDR3 has 18 amino acids. Trimming cost V 1 base and J 6 bases; bases outside gene matches: 11. CDR1 and CDR2 from the germline V gene are SGDLS and YYNGEE. This CDR3 is CASSVSVELAGAAGELFF. The CDR3 region has the DNA TGTGCCAGCAGCGTATCCGTGGAACTAGCGGGAGCCGCCGGGGAGCTGTTTTTT.

The chain links TRBV15 to TRBJ1-4; the D is unclear. CDR3 size: 15 residues. The V end lost 1 base, the J end lost 0 bases, and 6 bases lay between the germline ends. The germline V gene encodes CDR1 LNHNV and CDR2 YYDKDF (reference sequence). The CDR3 region is CATSRGYSTNEKLFF. As DNA, the CDR3 is TGTGCCACCAGCAGAGGGTACTCAACTAATGAAAAACTGTTTTTT.

CDR3 in DNA: TGTGCCACCAGCAGAAAGGGGGACTATGGCTACACCTTC. Translating gives CATSRKGDYGYTF. The chain combines TRBV15 with TRBJ1-2; tentative D call: TRBD1 (6 bases). Deletions cut 2 bases from V and 3 bases from J, with 7 bases between. Germline lookup yields CDR1 LNHNV and CDR2 YYDKDF (reference sequence). This CDR3 comprises 13 residues.

The V call is TRBV19, the J call TRBJ2-7; 13 nucleotides align to TRBD2. The germline V gene encodes CDR1 LNHDA and CDR2 SQIVND (reference sequence). The CDR3 has 15 amino acids. The V and J ends lost 6 bases and 3 bases, in that order; junction bases with no gene match: 5. The CDR3 DNA reads TGTGCCAGTAGACGACTAGCGGGAGGAGACTACGAGCAGTACTTC. This gives the protein CASRRLAGGDYEQYF.

The chain links TRBV7-9 to TRBJ1-1, with 11 bases matching TRBD1. The germline V gene has CDR1 SEHNR and CDR2 FQNEAQ (reference sequence). The CDR3 is 15 residues long. Germline trimming cut 5 bases from V and 6 bases from J; bases unmatched to any gene: 8. Written as DNA, the CDR3 is TGTGCCAGCAGCCGCAGGACAGGGGGCGCGCCTGAAGCTTTCTTT. This sequence encodes CASSRRTGGAPEAFF.

The CDR3 reads CARSMGGAYNEQFF. CDR3 nucleotide sequence: TGTGCCAGGAGTATGGGAGGGGCCTACAATGAGCAGTTCTTC. The chain joins TRBV7-2 to TRBJ2-1, with 7 bases that match TRBD2. V lost 9 bases and J lost 2; bases outside the gene matches: 7. CDR3 size: 14 residues. Germline CDR1 and CDR2: SGHTA and FQGNSA. The whole variable domain, filled in from reference TRBV7-2 and TRBJ2-1, reads GAGVSQSPSNKVTEKGKDVELRCDPISGHTALYWYRQSLGQGLEFLIYFQGNSAPDKSGLPSDRFSAERTGGSVSTLTIQRTQQEDSAVYLCARSMGGAYNEQFFGPGTRLTVL.

The chain links TRBV18 to TRBJ1-3; tentatively, D is TRBD1 (6 bases). Trimming took 0 bases from V and 8 from J, leaving 11 bases between them. The CDR3 loop spans 14 amino acids. Germline CDR1 reads KGHSH; CDR2 reads LQKENI. CDR3 coding DNA: TGTGCCAGCTCACCACCGGACAGTTACGACACCATATATTTT. Translated: CASSPPDSYDTIYF.

The rearrangement joins TRBV30 to TRBJ2-7; D possibly corresponds to TRBD1 (6 bases). The CDR3 length is 13 residues. Germline CDR1 GTSNPN, CDR2 SVGIG (reference sequence). V shed 3 bases and J shed 4 bases, with 13 bases lying between them. The CDR3 here is CAWSQDRKYEQYF. The CDR3 DNA follows: TGTGCCTGGAGCCAGGACAGAAAATACGAGCAGTACTTC.

This clone came up once. The chain employs TRBV6-5 and TRBJ1-5; TRBD1 matches 7 bases. Germline values: CDR1 MNHEY, CDR2 SVGAGI. Losses at the gene ends were 6 bases for V and 7 bases for J; bases not matched to a gene: 6. This CDR3 is 13 amino acids long. For the CDR3, the DNA is TGTGCCAGCAGGGAGGGGGCGGAGCAGCCCCAGCATTTT. Protein product: CASREGAEQPQHF.

This sequence joins TRBV19 and TRBJ1-4; TRBD1 agrees at 9 bases. The CDR3 runs to 19 residues. Germline values: CDR1 LNHDA, CDR2 SQIVND (reference sequence). After removal of 5 bases from V and 0 bases from J, the junction contained 13 bases not matched to a gene. The CDR3 nucleotides are TGTGCCAGTAGTCCCTCCGGGACAGGGTCGTTTGCAACTAATGAAAAACTGTTTTTT. This translates into CASSPSGTGSFATNEKLFF.

This rearrangement joins TRBV5-6 to TRBJ1-2, with D possibly being TRBD1 (5 bases). Germline-derived CDR1 and CDR2 are SGHDT and YYEEEE. The CDR3 sequence is 14 residues long. V lost 4 bases and J 6 bases, leaving 16 bases between the germline ends. This chain's CDR3 is CASSRIRGEDGYTF. The CDR3 DNA reads TGTGCCAGCAGCCGGATAAGGGGCGAAGATGGCTACACCTTC.

There are a few counts of this clone. The chain has TRBV6-5 and TRBJ2-3, with D tentatively TRBD2 (6 bases). The V end was cut by 8 bases, the J end by 3 bases, with 15 bases between. This CDR3 spans 14 amino acids. Germline assignment: CDR1 MNHEY and CDR2 SVGAGI. In nucleotides, the CDR3 is TGTGCCAGCCGGGGCGGGAAGGGGACAGATACGCAGTATTTT. Protein: CASRGGKGTDTQYF.

The genes are TRBV27 and TRBJ2-7; 12 positions match TRBD2. The CDR3 sequence is 15 residues long. CDR1 MNHEY and CDR2 SMNVEV come from the germline V gene (reference sequence). Trimming removed 4 bases from V and 3 bases from J; junction bases left unmatched: 4. The CDR3 sequence: CASSSLAGGDYEQYF. The CDR3 DNA reads as TGTGCCAGCAGTTCACTAGCGGGAGGAGACTACGAGCAGTACTTC.